The clone carrying this T cell receptor beta chain was counted at least ten times. This sample stems from a study of low-dose radiotherapy and immunotherapy resistance in tumors. Study information: Patients were treated with intravenous nivolumab at 240 mg every two weeks and were also dosed with ipilimumab at 1 mg/kg every six weeks.

First-strand cDNA relied on TRAV- and TRBV-specific primers spanning alpha and beta chains. The authors ran 20 PCR cycles to amplify TCRs with a constant-region primer and V-primer adapter. TCRdb re-derived calls from the reads in MiXCR, one entry per CDR3 protein. The sample records approximately 91,000 distinct CDR3 sequences, under 25% being singletons. Time point specified: after trial treatment. The treatment is: LDRT plus nivolumab, ipilimumab, low-dose cyclophosphamide and aspirin (RACIN trial). The source is a female donor with ovarian cancer. This sample comprised PBMCs, obtained after low-dose radiotherapy plus immunotherapy.

The CDR3 protein is CASSRGGQLNYGYTF. In DNA form, the CDR3 reads TGCGCCAGCAGCCGAGGGGGACAGCTTAACTATGGCTACACCTTC. The rearrangement uses TRBV4-1 and TRBJ1-2, with 7 bases matching TRBD1. Per germline, CDR1 MGHRA and CDR2 YSYEKL. Trimming cost V 4 bases and J 1 base; bases outside gene matches: 6. This CDR3 has 15 amino acids.